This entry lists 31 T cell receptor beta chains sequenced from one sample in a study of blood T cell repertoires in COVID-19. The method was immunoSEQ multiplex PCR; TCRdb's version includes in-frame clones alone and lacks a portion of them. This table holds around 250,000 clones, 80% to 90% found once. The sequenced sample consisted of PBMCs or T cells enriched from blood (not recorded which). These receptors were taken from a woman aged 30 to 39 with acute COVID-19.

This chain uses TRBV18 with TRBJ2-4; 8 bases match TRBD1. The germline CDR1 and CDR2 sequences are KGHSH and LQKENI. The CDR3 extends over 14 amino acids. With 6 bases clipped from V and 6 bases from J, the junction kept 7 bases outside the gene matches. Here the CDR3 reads CASSSGTGGNIQYF. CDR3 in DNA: TGTGCCAGCTCCTCGGGAACAGGGGGAAACATTCAGTACTTC.

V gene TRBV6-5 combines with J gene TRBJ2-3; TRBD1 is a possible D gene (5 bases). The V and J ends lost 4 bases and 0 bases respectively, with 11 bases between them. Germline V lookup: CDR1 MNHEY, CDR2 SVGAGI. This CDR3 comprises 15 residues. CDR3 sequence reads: CASSSWTPSTDTQYF. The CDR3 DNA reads TGTGCCAGCAGTTCCTGGACACCTAGCACAGATACGCAGTATTTT.

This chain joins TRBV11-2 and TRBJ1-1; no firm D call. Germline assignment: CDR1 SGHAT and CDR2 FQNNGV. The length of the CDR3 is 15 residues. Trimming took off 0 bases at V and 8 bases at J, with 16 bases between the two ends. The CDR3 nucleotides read TGTGCCAGCAGCTTAGATTCGGGGTTGGGAGGGGAAGCTTTCTTT. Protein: CASSLDSGLGGEAFF.

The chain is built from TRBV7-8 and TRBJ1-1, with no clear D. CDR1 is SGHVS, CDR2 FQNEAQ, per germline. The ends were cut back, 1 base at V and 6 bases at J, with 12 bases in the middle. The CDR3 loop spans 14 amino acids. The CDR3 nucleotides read TGTGCCAGCAGCTTAGGGATTCGGGGATCTGAAGCTTTCTTT. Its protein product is CASSLGIRGSEAFF.

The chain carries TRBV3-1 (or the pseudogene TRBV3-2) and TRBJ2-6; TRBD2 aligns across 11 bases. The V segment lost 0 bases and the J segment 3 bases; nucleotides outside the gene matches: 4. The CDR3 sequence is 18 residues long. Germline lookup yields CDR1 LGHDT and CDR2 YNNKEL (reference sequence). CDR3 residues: CASSQEGLAGGGANVLTF. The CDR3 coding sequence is TGTGCCAGCAGCCAAGAGGGCCTAGCGGGAGGTGGGGCCAACGTCCTGACTTTC.

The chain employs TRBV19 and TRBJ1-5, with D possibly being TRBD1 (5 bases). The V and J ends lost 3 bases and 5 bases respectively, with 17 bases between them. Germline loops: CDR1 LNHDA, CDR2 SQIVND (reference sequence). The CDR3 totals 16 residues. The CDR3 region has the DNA TGTGCCAGTAGTATTGCCTTAGACAGATTCGATCAGCCCCAGCATTTT. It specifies CASSIALDRFDQPQHF.

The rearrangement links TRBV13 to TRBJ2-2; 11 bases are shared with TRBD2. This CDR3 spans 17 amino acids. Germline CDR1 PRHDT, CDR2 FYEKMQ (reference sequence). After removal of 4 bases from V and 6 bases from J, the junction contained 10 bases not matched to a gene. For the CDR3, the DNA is TGTGCCAGCAGCTCCCAGACTAGCGGGAAAAGATCCGGGGAGCTGTTTTTT. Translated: CASSSQTSGKRSGELFF.

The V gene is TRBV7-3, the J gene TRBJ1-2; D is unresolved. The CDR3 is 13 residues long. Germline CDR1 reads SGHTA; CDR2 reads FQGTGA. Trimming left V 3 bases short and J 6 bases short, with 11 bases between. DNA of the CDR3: TGTGCCAGCAGCTTGCGGGGAGGCGATGGCTACACCTTC. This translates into CASSLRGGDGYTF.

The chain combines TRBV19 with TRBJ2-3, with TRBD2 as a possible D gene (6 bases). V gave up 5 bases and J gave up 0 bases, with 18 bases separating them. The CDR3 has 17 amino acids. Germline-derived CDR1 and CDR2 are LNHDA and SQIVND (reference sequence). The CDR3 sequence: CASSHGGNGGSTDTQYF. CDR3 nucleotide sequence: TGTGCCAGTAGTCATGGGGGGAACGGGGGAAGCACAGATACGCAGTATTTT.

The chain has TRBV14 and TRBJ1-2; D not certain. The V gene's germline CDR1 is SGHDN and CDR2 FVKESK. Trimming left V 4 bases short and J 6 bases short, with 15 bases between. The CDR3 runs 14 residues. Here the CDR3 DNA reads TGTGCCAGCAGCCCCTCCCGGAGGAGCGATGGCTACACCTTC. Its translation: CASSPSRRSDGYTF.

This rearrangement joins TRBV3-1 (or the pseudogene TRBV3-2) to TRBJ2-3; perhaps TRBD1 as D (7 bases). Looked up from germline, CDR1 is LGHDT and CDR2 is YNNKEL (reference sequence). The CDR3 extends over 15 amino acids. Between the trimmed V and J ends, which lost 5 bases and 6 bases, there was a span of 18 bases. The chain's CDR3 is CASSFRGVSLDTQYF. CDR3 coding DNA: TGTGCCAGCAGCTTCAGGGGGGTCTCATTGGATACGCAGTATTTT.

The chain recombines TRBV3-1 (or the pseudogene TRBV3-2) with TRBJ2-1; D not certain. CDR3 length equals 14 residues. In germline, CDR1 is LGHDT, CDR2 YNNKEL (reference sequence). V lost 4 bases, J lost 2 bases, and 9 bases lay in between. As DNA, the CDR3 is TGTGCCAGCAGCCTACAGTACCCCTACAATGAGCAGTTCTTC. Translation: CASSLQYPYNEQFF.

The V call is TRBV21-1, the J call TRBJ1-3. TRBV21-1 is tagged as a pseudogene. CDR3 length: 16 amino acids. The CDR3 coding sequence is TGTGCCAGCAGCGGACGGGGGATCGTCTCTGGAAACACCATATATTTT. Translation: CASSGRGIVSGNTIYF.

The CDR3 DNA is TGTGCCACCAGACCCGCCGGGACTAGCAATGAGCAGTTCTTC. Translating it yields CATRPAGTSNEQFF. V usage is TRBV24-1 and J usage is TRBJ2-1, with 8 bases fitting TRBD2. Germline loops: CDR1 KGHDR, CDR2 SFDVKD. This CDR3 has 14 amino acids. V lost 7 bases and J lost 6; bases outside the gene matches: 7.

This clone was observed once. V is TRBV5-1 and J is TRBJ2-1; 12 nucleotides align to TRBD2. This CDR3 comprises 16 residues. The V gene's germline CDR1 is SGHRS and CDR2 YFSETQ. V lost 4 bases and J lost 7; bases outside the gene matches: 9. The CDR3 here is CASSPRTSGIRNEQFF. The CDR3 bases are TGCGCCAGCAGCCCAAGGACTAGCGGGATACGGAATGAGCAGTTCTTC. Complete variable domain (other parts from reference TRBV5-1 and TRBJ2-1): KAGVTQTPRYLIKTRGQQVTLSCSPISGHRSVSWYQQTPGQGLQFLFEYFSETQRNKGNFPGRFSGRQFSNSRSEMNVSTLELGDSALYLCASSPRTSGIRNEQFFGPGTRLTVL.

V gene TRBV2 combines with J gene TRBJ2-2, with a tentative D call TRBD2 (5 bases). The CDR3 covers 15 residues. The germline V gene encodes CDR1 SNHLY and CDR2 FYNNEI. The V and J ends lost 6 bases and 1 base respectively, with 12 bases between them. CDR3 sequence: CASRSRTLNTGELFF. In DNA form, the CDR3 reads TGTGCCAGCAGGTCACGGACTTTGAACACCGGGGAGCTGTTTTTT.

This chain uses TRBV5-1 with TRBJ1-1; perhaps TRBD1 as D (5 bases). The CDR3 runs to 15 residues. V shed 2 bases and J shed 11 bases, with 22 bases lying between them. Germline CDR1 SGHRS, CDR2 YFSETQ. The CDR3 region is CASSLGGVALGWAFF. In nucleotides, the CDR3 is TGCGCCAGCAGCTTAGGAGGGGTGGCCCTTGGATGGGCTTTCTTT.

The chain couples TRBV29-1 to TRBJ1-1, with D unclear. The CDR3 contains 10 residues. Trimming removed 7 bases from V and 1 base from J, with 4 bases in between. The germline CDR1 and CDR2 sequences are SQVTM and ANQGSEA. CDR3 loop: CSGRNTEAFF. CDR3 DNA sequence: TGCAGCGGGAGGAACACTGAAGCTTTCTTT.

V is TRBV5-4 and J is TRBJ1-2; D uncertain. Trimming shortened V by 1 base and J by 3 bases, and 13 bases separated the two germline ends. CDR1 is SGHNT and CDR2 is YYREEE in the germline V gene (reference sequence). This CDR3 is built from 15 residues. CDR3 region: CASSLLMAPDYGYTF. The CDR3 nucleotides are TGTGCCAGCAGCTTGTTGATGGCTCCCGACTATGGCTACACCTTC.

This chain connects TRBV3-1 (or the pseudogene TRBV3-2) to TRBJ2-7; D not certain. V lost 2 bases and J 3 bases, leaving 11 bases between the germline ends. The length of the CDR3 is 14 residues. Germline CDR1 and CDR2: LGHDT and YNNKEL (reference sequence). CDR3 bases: TGTGCCAGCAGCCAAATTGCTGGCGGCTACGAGCAGTACTTC. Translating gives CASSQIAGGYEQYF.

Here the CDR3 reads CASSLLGSQGPLHF. CDR3 bases: TGTGCCAGCAGCCTTTTAGGTAGCCAGGGACCCCTCCACTTT. V is TRBV27 and J is TRBJ1-6, with D possibly matching TRBD1 (5 bases). This CDR3 has 14 residues. Trimming shortened V by 6 bases and J by 12 bases, and 18 bases separated the two germline ends. The germline V gene has CDR1 MNHEY and CDR2 SMNVEV (reference sequence).

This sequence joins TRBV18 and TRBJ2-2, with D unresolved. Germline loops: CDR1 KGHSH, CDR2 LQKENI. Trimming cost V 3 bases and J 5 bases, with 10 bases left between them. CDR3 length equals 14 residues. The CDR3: CASSPLEATGELFF. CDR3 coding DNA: TGTGCCAGCTCACCCCTCGAGGCAACCGGGGAGCTGTTTTTT.

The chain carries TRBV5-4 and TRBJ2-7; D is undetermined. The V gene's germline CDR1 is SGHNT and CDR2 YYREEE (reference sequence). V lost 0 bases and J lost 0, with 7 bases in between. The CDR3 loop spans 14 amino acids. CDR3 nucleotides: TGTGCCAGCAGCTTGGATGTCCACTCCTACGAGCAGTACTTC. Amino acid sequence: CASSLDVHSYEQYF.

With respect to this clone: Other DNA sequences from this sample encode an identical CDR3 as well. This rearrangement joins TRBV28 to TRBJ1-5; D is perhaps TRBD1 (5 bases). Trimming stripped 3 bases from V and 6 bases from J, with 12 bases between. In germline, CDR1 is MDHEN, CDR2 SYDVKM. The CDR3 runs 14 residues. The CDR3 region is CASSLGQGSQPQHF. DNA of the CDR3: TGTGCCAGCAGTTTGGGGCAGGGCAGTCAGCCCCAGCATTTT.

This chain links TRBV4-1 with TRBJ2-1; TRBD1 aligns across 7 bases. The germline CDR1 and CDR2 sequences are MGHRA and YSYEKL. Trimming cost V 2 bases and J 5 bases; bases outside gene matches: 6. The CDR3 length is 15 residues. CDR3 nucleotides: TGCGCCAGCAGCCAACCGGGACAGCGGAACAATGAGCAGTTCTTC. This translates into CASSQPGQRNNEQFF.

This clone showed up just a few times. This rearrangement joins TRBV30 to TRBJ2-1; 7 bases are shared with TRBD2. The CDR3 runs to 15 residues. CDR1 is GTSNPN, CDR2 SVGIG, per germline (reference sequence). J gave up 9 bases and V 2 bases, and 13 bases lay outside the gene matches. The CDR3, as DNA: TGTGCCTGGAGTTTTAGCGGGCCGGCCCGTGGTGAGCAGTTCTTC. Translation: CAWSFSGPARGEQFF.

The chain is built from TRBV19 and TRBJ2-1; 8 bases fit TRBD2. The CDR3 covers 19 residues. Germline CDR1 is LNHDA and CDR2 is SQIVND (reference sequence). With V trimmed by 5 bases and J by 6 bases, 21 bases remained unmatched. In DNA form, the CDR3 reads TGTGCCAGTAGTTCCAAACCCGGTAAGCGGGAGTACATAGGCAATGAGCAGTTCTTC. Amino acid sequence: CASSSKPGKREYIGNEQFF.

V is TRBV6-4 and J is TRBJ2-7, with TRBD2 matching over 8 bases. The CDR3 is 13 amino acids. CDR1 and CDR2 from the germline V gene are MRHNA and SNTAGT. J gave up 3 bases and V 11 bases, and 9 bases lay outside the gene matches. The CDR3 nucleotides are TGTGCCCCCCAGCGGGAGAGAATCTACGAGCAGTACTTC. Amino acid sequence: CAPQRERIYEQYF.

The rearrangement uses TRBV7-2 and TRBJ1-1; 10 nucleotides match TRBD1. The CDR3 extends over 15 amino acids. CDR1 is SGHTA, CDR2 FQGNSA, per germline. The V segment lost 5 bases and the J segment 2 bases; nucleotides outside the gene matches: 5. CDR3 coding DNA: TGTGCCAGCAGCCTCAAGACAGGGGGCAACACTGAAGCTTTCTTT. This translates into CASSLKTGGNTEAFF.

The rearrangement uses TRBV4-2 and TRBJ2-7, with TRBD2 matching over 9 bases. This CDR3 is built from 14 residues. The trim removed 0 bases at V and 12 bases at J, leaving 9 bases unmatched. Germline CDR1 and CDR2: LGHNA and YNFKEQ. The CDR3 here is CASSQDLAGPSTYF. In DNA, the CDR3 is TGTGCCAGCAGCCAAGATCTAGCGGGGCCGAGTACGTACTTC.

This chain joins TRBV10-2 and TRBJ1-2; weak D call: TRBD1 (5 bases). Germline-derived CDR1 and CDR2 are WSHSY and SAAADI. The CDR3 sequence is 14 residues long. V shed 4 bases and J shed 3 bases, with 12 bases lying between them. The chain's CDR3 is CASSGGRVDYGYTF. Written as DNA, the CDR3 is TGCGCCAGCAGTGGCGGCAGGGTCGACTATGGCTACACCTTC.